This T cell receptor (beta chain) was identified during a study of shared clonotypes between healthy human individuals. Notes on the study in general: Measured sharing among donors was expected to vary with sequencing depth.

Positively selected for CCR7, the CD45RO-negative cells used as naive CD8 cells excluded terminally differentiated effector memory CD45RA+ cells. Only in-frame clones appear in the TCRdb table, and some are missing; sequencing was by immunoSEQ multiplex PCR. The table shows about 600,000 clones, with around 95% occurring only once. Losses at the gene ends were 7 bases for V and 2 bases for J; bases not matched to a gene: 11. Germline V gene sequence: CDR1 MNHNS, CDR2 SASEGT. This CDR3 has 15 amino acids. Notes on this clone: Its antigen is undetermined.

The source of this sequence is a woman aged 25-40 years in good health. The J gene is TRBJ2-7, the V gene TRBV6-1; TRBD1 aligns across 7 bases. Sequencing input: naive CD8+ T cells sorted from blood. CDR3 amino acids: CASTQRDRETYEQYF. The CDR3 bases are TGTGCCAGCACCCAACGCGACAGGGAAACCTACGAGCAGTACTTC.